This T cell receptor beta chain was found in a study of regulatory T cells in long-lasting Graves disease. About the research overall: The term persistent Graves' disease signified upward of 5 years on antithyroid drugs with positive TSH receptor antibodies.

The TCR beta library used iRepertoire HTBI primers with Arm-PCR amplification of CDR3. TCRdb analysed the multiplex PCR reads with MiXCR anew, one entry per CDR3 protein. The sample records about 660,000 distinct CDR3 sequences, approximately 29% being singletons. In its sample, this clonotype was seen a few times. Its antigen is unknown. Time point specified: persistent/refractory GD, antithyroid drugs over 5 years with positive TRAb. PBMC-derived RNA was used for the TCR library. Between the trimmed V and J ends, which lost 1 base and 6 bases, there was a span of 16 bases. This CDR3 is 14 amino acids long. Germline CDR1 SQVTM, CDR2 ANQGSEA. Points from the study as a whole: Preferential use of TRBV28, TRBJ1-2 and TRBJ2-5 was seen in persistent disease.

The J gene is TRBJ2-7, the V gene TRBV29-1; D gene uncertain. This TCR was sampled from a female donor with Graves disease. This specimen consisted of peripheral blood mononuclear cells (PBMCs), obtained when the disease was refractory, from a patient treated with antithyroid drugs. The CDR3 region is CSVEGPFGRGEQYF. CDR3 sequence (DNA): TGCAGCGTTGAAGGTCCCTTCGGCCGAGGCGAGCAGTACTTC.